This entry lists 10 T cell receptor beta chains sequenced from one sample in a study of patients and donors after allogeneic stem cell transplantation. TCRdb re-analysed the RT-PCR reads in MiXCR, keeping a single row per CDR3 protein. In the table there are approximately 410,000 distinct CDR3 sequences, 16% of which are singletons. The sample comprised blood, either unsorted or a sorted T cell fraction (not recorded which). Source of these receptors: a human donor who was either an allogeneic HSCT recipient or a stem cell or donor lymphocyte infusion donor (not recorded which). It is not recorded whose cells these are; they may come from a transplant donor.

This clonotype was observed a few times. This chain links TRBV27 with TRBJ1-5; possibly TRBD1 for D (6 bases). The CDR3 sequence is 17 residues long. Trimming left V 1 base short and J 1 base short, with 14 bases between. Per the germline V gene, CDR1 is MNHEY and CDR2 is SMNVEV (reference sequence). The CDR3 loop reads CASSLWVSGASNQPQHF. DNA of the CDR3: TGTGCCAGCAGTTTATGGGTTTCGGGGGCGAGCAATCAGCCCCAGCATTTT.

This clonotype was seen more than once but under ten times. The CDR3 DNA follows: TGTGCCATCAGTCGACAGGGAACCACAGATACGCAGTATTTT. It translates to CAISRQGTTDTQYF. This sequence joins TRBV10-3 and TRBJ2-3; TRBD1 agrees at 7 bases. This CDR3 is built from 14 residues. CDR1 ENHRY and CDR2 SYGVKD come from the germline V gene. V was clipped by 5 bases and J by 2 bases; unmatched bases: 4.

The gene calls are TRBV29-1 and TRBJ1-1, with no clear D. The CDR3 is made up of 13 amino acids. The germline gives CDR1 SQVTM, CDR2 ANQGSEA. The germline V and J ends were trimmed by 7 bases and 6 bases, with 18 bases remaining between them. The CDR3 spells CSALDSLSPEAFF. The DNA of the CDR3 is TGCAGCGCTTTAGACTCTCTGTCGCCTGAAGCTTTCTTT.

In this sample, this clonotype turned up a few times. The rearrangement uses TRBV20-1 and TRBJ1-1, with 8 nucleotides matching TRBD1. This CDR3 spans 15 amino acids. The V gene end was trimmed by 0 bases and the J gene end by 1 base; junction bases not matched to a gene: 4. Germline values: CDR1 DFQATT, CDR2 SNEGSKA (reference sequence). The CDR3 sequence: CSARDPTGANTEAFF. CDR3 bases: TGCAGTGCTAGAGACCCGACAGGGGCGAACACTGAAGCTTTCTTT.

The CDR3 loop is CSALSTSGRNYEQYF. The CDR3 DNA is TGCAGTGCTCTATCGACTAGCGGGAGGAATTACGAGCAGTACTTC. The chain recombines TRBV20-1 with TRBJ2-7; 13 bases match TRBD2. Germline trimming cut 5 bases from V and 4 bases from J; bases unmatched to any gene: 8. Germline V lookup: CDR1 DFQATT, CDR2 SNEGSKA (reference sequence). The CDR3 contains 15 residues.

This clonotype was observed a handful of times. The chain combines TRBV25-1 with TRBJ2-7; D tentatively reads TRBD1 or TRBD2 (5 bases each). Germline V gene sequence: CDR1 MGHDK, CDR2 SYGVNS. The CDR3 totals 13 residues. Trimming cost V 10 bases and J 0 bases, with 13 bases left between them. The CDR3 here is CATRDGNSYEQYF. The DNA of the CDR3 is TGTGCCACCCGGGACGGAAACTCCTACGAGCAGTACTTC.

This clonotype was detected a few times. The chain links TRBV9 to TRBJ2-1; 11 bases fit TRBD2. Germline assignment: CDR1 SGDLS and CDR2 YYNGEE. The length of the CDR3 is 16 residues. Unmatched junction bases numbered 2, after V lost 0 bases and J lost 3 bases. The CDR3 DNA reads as TGTGCCAGCAGCGTAGTCGGGACTAGCGGCTACAATGAGCAGTTCTTC. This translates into CASSVVGTSGYNEQFF.

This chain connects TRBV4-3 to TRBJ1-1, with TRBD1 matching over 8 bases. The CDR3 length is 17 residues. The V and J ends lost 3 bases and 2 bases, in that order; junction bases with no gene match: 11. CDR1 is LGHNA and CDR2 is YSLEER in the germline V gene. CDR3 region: CASSHHFGQGQNTEAFF. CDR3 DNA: TGCGCCAGCAGCCATCATTTTGGACAGGGTCAAAACACTGAAGCTTTCTTT.

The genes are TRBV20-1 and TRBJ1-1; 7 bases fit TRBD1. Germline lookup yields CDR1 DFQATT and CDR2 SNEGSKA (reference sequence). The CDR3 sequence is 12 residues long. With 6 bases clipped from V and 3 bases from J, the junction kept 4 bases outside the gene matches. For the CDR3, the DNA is TGCAGTGCGGGCAGGGGGGACACTGAAGCTTTCTTT. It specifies CSAGRGDTEAFF.

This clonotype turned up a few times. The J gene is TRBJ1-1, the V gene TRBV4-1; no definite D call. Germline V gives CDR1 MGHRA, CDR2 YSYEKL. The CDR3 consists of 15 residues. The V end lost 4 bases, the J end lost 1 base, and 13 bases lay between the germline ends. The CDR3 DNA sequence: TGCGCCAGCAGCCCCCCGAGACGGGGGAACACTGAAGCTTTCTTT. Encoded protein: CASSPPRRGNTEAFF.